Each of the 21 T cell receptor beta chains below was sequenced from the same sample in a study of vaccination effects on CD4 cells after COVID-19 (dated by TCRdb to the early 2020s). The ViraFEST assay stimulated PBMC with viral peptide pools and then used TCR sequencing to identify antigen-specific CD4+ T cell clonotypes by expansion. After less than eleven days of culture, CD4+ T cells were isolated with the EasySep CD4+ T cell isolation kit. Negative nucleocapsid antibody results before and after vaccination confirmed that the healthy vaccine recipients had no prior SARS-CoV-2 infection. Their cognate antigens are unknown. The method behind the library was the immunoSEQ multiplex PCR assay. The clones in this table, taken by TCRdb from immuneACCESS, are in-frame only. Not every clone is retained; where verified, under half of the shortfall comes from an unresolved V gene, and the cause of the rest is unknown. The sample table holds around 79,000 clones, of which around 79% were seen once. 10% to 13% of the sample goes to the ten largest clones.

Sequencing was performed on CD4+ T cells from PBMCs cultured with SARS-CoV-2 spike peptides, taken before COVID-19 vaccination. The label giving this sample's cell subset or site can be read as: SARS-CoV-2 spike overlapping peptide pool stimulation. The source is a human donor who received a COVID-19 vaccine.

The chain combines TRBV2 with TRBJ2-3; D could derive from TRBD1 or TRBD2 (5 bases each). Trimming took off 10 bases at V and 6 bases at J, with 14 bases between the two ends. The CDR3 extends over 12 amino acids. Germline lookup yields CDR1 SNHLY and CDR2 FYNNEI. As DNA, the CDR3 is TGTGCCACCACCCCTTGGGGGGATACGCAGTATTTT. Amino acids: CATTPWGDTQYF.

CDR3 sequence: CASSLYRTSGGAGNEQFF. In nucleotides, the CDR3 is TGTGCCAGCAGCTTATACCGGACTAGCGGGGGGGCGGGGAATGAGCAGTTCTTC. The V call is TRBV7-2, the J call TRBJ2-1; 15 bases fit TRBD2. The CDR3 spans 18 residues. Trimming removed 2 bases from V and 7 bases from J; junction bases left unmatched: 9. Germline CDR1 is SGHTA and CDR2 is FQGNSA.

The chain recombines TRBV29-1 with TRBJ2-5, with unresolved D. CDR3 size: 13 residues. Looked up from germline, CDR1 is SQVTM and CDR2 is ANQGSEA. Trimming pared 5 bases from V and 4 bases from J, leaving 14 bases between. CDR3 DNA sequence: TGCAGCGTTCTGCGAAATGAGCGAGAGACCCAGTACTTC. Its translation is CSVLRNERETQYF.

In this sample, this clone turned up once. The CDR3 spells CASRAVAGGGTYF. The CDR3 DNA reads TGTGCCAGCAGGGCAGTAGCGGGGGGGGGAACGTACTTC. This chain joins TRBV27 and TRBJ2-5; 11 nucleotides agree with TRBD2. CDR3 length: 13 amino acids. V lost 6 bases, J lost 13 bases, and 10 bases stayed unmatched. Germline V gene data show CDR1 as MNHEY and CDR2 as SMNVEV (reference sequence).

This chain connects TRBV7-2 to TRBJ2-3, with TRBD1 identical over 9 bases. Germline V gene data show CDR1 as SGHTA and CDR2 as FQGNSA. CDR3 size: 16 residues. Trimming at V came to 4 bases and at J to 7 bases, leaving 12 bases not matched to a gene. The CDR3 DNA sequence: TGTGCCAGCAGCTCCTGGGACAGGGTTTTTTCAAATACGCAGTATTTT. This sequence encodes CASSSWDRVFSNTQYF.

The chain is built from TRBV18 and TRBJ1-4, with TRBD1 matching 9 bases. This CDR3 has 14 amino acids. Germline V gene data show CDR1 as KGHSH and CDR2 as LQKENI. J lost 6 bases, V lost 3 bases, and 2 bases had no gene match. CDR3 DNA sequence: TGTGCCAGCTCACCGACAGGGGGTGATGAAAAACTGTTTTTT. Its protein is CASSPTGGDEKLFF.

J is TRBJ2-5 and V is TRBV2; no firm D call. Trimming took off 3 bases at V and 1 base at J, with 9 bases between the two ends. Germline V lookup: CDR1 SNHLY, CDR2 FYNNEI. The CDR3 loop spans 14 amino acids. CDR3 in amino acids: CASSDRRFQETQYF. For the CDR3, the DNA is TGTGCCAGCAGTGACAGGAGATTCCAAGAGACCCAGTACTTC.

This sequence joins TRBV5-1 and TRBJ1-5; the match to TRBD1 covers 8 bases. The CDR3 runs to 15 residues. Losses at the gene ends were 6 bases for V and 2 bases for J; bases not matched to a gene: 7. CDR1 SGHRS and CDR2 YFSETQ come from the germline V gene. In DNA form, the CDR3 reads TGCGCCAGCAAAGAGAAACAGGGGGGCAATCAGCCCCAGCATTTT. This translates into CASKEKQGGNQPQHF.

The rearrangement uses TRBV18 and TRBJ2-1; TRBD1 or TRBD2 may be the D gene (5 bases each). Germline values: CDR1 KGHSH, CDR2 LQKENI. Trimming took off 1 base at V and 2 bases at J, with 18 bases between the two ends. This CDR3 is 18 amino acids long. The CDR3 sequence: CASSPLPARGQTYNEQFF. The CDR3 DNA reads TGTGCCAGCTCACCACTGCCCGCCCGGGGCCAGACCTACAATGAGCAGTTCTTC.

The chain carries TRBV19 and TRBJ1-5, with 8 bases identical to TRBD1. J gave up 6 bases and V 5 bases, and 6 bases lay outside the gene matches. Germline CDR1 is LNHDA and CDR2 is SQIVND (reference sequence). This CDR3 region has 14 residues. The CDR3 reads CASSGTGGSQPQHF. The CDR3 DNA follows: TGTGCCAGTAGTGGAACAGGGGGAAGTCAGCCCCAGCATTTT.

The chain carries TRBV28 and TRBJ2-3; D may correspond to TRBD1 or TRBD2 (6 bases each). The CDR3 extends over 14 amino acids. Germline assignment: CDR1 MDHEN and CDR2 SYDVKM. V lost 6 bases, J lost 5 bases, and 15 bases lay in between. The CDR3 protein is CASRVWGAGDTQYF. CDR3 sequence (DNA): TGTGCCAGCAGAGTTTGGGGGGCGGGAGATACGCAGTATTTT. Based on the CDR3 plus reference TRBV28 and TRBJ2-3, the full variable domain is DVKVTQSSRYLVKRTGEKVFLECVQDMDHENMFWYRQDPGLGLRLIYFSYDVKMKEKGDIPEGYSVSREKKERFSLILESASTNQTSMYLCASRVWGAGDTQYFGPGTRLTVL.

This clone appeared a few times. The chain has TRBV4-1 and TRBJ1-2; TRBD1 agrees at 7 bases. Germline V gene data show CDR1 as MGHRA and CDR2 as YSYEKL. The CDR3 is 12 residues long. V lost 3 bases to trimming and J lost 8 bases; unmatched junction nucleotides: 3. CDR3 DNA: TGCGCCAGCAGCCAGACAGGGCGAGGCTACACCTTC. The encoded protein is CASSQTGRGYTF.

The chain couples TRBV21-1 to TRBJ1-2; the table's D call of TRBD1 was not tested on the DNA. TRBV21-1 is reported as a pseudogene. The CDR3 spans 14 residues. The CDR3 DNA reads as TGTGCCAGCAGTTTAAGACAGGGAAGATATGGCTACACCTTC. Translated: CASSLRQGRYGYTF.

This clone came up once. V and J are TRBV30 and TRBJ2-6; D gene uncertain. This CDR3 region has 15 residues. The V and J ends lost 3 bases and 1 base respectively, with 10 bases between them. Germline assignment: CDR1 GTSNPN and CDR2 SVGIG (reference sequence). The CDR3 DNA reads as TGTGCCTGGAGCCCCCCTGGGTCTGGGGCCAACGTCCTGACTTTC. Amino acids: CAWSPPGSGANVLTF.

This clone was observed a single time. This chain links TRBV6-2 or TRBV6-3 with TRBJ2-2; D gene ambiguous. Germline CDR1 and CDR2: MNHEY and SVGEGT. This CDR3 has 14 amino acids. V shed 2 bases and J shed 1 base, with 5 bases lying between them. CDR3 bases: TGTGCCAGCAGTTACAGGGAGAACACCGGGGAGCTGTTTTTT. It codes for CASSYRENTGELFF.

The chain couples TRBV9 to TRBJ2-2, with a possible D match to TRBD1 (5 bases). V lost 0 bases and J 2 bases, leaving 11 bases between the germline ends. Germline V CDR1 and CDR2: SGDLS, YYNGEE. The CDR3 has 16 residues. The CDR3 loop reads CASSVGTQGNTGELFF. The CDR3 bases are TGTGCCAGCAGCGTAGGGACCCAGGGAAACACCGGGGAGCTGTTTTTT.

The chain employs TRBV6-5 and TRBJ2-4; D assignment may be TRBD1 or TRBD2 (7 bases each). The CDR3 contains 14 residues. Per germline, CDR1 MNHEY and CDR2 SVGAGI. Between the trimmed V and J ends, which lost 7 bases and 6 bases, there was a span of 16 bases. For the CDR3, the DNA is TGTGCCAGCAATCAGGGGGGGCTTGGAAACATTCAGTACTTC. Translating gives CASNQGGLGNIQYF.

This chain links TRBV18 with TRBJ1-5, with D possibly TRBD1 on 6 matching bases. V was trimmed by 0 bases and J by 5 bases, leaving 14 bases between them. Germline V gives CDR1 KGHSH, CDR2 LQKENI. The CDR3 extends over 16 amino acids. CDR3 nucleotides: TGTGCCAGCTCACCACCCGTCAGGGGCAACCATCAGCCCCAGCATTTT. Protein product: CASSPPVRGNHQPQHF.

The V and J genes are TRBV14 and TRBJ2-2; D may be TRBD1 (6 bases). Trimming cost V 1 base and J 0 bases, with 9 bases left between them. Germline-derived CDR1 and CDR2 are SGHDN and FVKESK. This CDR3 region has 16 residues. CDR3 coding DNA: TGTGCCAGCAGCCAAGTGAGGACAGCGAACACCGGGGAGCTGTTTTTT. As protein: CASSQVRTANTGELFF. The whole variable domain, filled in from reference TRBV14 and TRBJ2-2, reads EAGVTQFPSHSVIEKGQTVTLRCDPISGHDNLYWYRRVMGKEIKFLLHFVKESKQDESGMPNNRFLAERTGGTYSTLKVQPAELEDSGVYFCASSQVRTANTGELFFGEGSRLTVL.

J is TRBJ1-5 and V is TRBV5-5; no clear D. The CDR3 extends over 14 amino acids. CDR1 and CDR2 (germline): SGHKS, YYEKEE (reference sequence). Trimming left V 1 base short and J 10 bases short, with 15 bases between. CDR3 bases: TGTGCCAGCAGCTTGACAGCTCCCCTCAGTCCCCAGCATTTT. This sequence encodes CASSLTAPLSPQHF.

The chain couples TRBV5-4 to TRBJ2-5; D is tentatively TRBD1 or TRBD2 (5 bases each). Germline V CDR1 and CDR2: SGHNT, YYREEE (reference sequence). The V gene lost 4 bases and the J gene lost 4 bases, with 11 bases spanning the gap. CDR3 length equals 13 residues. CDR3 region: CASSQGTGETQYF. CDR3 coding DNA: TGTGCCAGCAGCCAAGGGACGGGAGAGACCCAGTACTTC.